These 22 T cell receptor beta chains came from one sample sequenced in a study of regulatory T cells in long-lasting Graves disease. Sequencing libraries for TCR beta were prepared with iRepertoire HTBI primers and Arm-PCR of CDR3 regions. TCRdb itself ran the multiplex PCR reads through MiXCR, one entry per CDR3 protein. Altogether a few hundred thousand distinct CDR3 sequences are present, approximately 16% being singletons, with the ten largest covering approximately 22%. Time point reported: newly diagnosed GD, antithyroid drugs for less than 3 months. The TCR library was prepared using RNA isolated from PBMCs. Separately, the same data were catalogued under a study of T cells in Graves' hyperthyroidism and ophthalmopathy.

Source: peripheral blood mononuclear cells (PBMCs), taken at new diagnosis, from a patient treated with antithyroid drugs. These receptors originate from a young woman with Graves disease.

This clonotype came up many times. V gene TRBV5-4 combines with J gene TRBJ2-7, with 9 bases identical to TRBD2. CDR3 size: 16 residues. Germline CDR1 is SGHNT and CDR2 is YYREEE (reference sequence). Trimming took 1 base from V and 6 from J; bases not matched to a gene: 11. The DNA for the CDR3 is TGTGCCAGCAGCTTGTCGGCTAGCGGGACCCTCGGCGAGCAGTACTTC. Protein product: CASSLSASGTLGEQYF.

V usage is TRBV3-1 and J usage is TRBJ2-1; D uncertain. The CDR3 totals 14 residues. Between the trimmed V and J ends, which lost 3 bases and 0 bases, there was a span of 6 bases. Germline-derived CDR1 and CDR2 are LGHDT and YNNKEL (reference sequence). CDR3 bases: TGTGCCAGCAGCCACCTGAGCTCCTACAATGAGCAGTTCTTC. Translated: CASSHLSSYNEQFF.

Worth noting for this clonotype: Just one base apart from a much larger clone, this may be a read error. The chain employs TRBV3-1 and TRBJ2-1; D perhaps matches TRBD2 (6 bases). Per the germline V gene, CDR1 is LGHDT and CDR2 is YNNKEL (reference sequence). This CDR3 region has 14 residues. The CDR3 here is CASSHRRERNERFF. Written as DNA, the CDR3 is TGTGCCAGCAGCCATCGCCGGGAGAGGAATGAGCGGTTCTTC.

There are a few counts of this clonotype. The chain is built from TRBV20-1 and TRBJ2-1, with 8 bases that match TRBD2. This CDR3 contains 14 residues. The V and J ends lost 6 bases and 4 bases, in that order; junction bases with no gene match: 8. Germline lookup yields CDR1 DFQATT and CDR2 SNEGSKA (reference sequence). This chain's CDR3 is CSATSGSSYNEQFF. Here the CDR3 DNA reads TGCAGTGCCACCAGCGGGAGTAGTTACAATGAGCAGTTCTTC.

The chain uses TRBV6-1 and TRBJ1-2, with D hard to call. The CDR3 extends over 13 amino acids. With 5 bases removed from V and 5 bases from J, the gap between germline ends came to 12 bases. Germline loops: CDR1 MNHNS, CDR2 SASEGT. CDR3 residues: CASSHDNRYGYTF. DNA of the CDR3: TGTGCCAGCAGTCACGACAACCGGTATGGCTACACCTTC.

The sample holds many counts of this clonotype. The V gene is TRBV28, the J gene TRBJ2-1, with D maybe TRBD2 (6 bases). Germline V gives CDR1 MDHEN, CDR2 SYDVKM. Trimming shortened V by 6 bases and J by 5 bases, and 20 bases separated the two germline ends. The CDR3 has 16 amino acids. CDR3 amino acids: CASSPAVGGWDNEQFF. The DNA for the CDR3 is TGTGCCAGCAGCCCCGCCGTAGGAGGGTGGGACAATGAGCAGTTCTTC. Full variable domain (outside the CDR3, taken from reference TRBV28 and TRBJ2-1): DVKVTQSSRYLVKRTGEKVFLECVQDMDHENMFWYRQDPGLGLRLIYFSYDVKMKEKGDIPEGYSVSREKKERFSLILESASTNQTSMYLCASSPAVGGWDNEQFFGPGTRLTVL.

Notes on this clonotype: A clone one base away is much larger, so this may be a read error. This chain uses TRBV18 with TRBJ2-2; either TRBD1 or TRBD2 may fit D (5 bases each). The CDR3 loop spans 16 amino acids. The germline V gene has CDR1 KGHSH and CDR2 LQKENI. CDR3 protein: CASSPMTAENTGELLF. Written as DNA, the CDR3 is TGTGCCAGCTCACCAATGACAGCCGAGAACACCGGGGAGCTGCTTTTT.

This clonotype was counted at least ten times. The CDR3 loop is CASRQAIAGVSDTQYF. As DNA, the CDR3 is TGTGCCAGCAGACAAGCTATAGCGGGAGTTTCAGATACGCAGTATTTT. V is TRBV7-2 and J is TRBJ2-3, with TRBD2 matching 9 bases. CDR1 and CDR2 from the germline V gene are SGHTA and FQGNSA. V was pared by 6 bases and J by 4 bases, with 11 bases of the junction left unmatched. The CDR3 is made up of 16 amino acids.

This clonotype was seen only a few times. CDR3 coding DNA: TGTGCCAGCAGTGCCTCCTCCGGGACAGGGTTTCAGCCCCAGCATTTT. It specifies CASSASSGTGFQPQHF. The rearrangement links TRBV6-2 or TRBV6-3 to TRBJ1-5, with 9 bases fitting TRBD1. V was clipped by 5 bases and J by 6 bases; unmatched bases: 11. CDR3 length: 16 amino acids. Germline V gene data show CDR1 as MNHEY and CDR2 as SVGEGT.

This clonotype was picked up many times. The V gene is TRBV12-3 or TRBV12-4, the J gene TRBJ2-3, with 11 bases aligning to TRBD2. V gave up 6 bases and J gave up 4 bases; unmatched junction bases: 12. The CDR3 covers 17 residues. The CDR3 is CASSPGTSGLYADTQYF. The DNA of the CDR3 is TGTGCCAGCAGCCCCGGGACTAGCGGCCTGTATGCAGATACGCAGTATTTT.

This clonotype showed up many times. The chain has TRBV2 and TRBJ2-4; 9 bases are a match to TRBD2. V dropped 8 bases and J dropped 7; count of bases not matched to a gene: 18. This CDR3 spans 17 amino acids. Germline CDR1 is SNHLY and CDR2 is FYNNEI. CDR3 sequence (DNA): TGTGCCAGCCTAGACCTGGGCGGGAGGGCCATCGCGAACATTCAGTACTTC. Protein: CASLDLGGRAIANIQYF.

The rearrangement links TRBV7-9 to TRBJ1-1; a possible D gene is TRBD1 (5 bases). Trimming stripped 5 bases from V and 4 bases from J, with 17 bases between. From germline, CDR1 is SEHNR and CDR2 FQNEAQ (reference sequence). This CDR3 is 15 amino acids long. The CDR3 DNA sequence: TGTGCCAGCAGCCCCCGGGAAAAGAGGGGCACTGAAGCTTTCTTT. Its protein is CASSPREKRGTEAFF.

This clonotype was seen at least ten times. CDR3 coding DNA: TGCAGCGTTGAGGCGACTAGGATCTACAATGAGCAGTTCTTC. As protein: CSVEATRIYNEQFF. The J gene is TRBJ2-1, the V gene TRBV29-1, with D possibly TRBD2 on 6 matching bases. CDR3 size: 14 residues. The germline V gene encodes CDR1 SQVTM and CDR2 ANQGSEA. Between the trimmed V and J ends, which lost 3 bases and 3 bases, there was a span of 12 bases.

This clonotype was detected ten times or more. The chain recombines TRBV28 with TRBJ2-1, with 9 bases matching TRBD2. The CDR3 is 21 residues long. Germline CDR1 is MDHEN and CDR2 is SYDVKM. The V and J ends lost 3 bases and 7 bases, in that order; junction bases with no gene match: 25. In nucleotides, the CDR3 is TGTGCCAGCAGTTTTCCGATTCCGGCTAGCGGGAAGGCCGTCGGAGTGAATGAGCAGTTCTTC. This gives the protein CASSFPIPASGKAVGVNEQFF.

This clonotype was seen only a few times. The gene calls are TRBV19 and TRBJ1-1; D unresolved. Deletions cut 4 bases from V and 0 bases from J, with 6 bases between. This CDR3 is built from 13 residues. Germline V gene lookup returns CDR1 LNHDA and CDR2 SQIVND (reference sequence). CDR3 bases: TGTGCCAGTAGTAACAGCATGAACACTGAAGCTTTCTTT. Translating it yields CASSNSMNTEAFF.

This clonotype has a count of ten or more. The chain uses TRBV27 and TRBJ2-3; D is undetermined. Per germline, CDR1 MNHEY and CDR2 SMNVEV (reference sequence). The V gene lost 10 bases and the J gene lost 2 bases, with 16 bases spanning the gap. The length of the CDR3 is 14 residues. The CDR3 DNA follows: TGTGCCATCAAAGACCGGGCTGACACAGATACGCAGTATTTT. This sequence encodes CAIKDRADTDTQYF.

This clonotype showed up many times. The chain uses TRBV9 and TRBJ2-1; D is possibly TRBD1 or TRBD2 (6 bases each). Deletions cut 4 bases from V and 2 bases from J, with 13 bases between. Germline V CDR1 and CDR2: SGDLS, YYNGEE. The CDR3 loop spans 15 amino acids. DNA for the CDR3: TGTGCCAGCAGCACCTGGGGGGCAACCTACAATGAGCAGTTCTTC. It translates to CASSTWGATYNEQFF.

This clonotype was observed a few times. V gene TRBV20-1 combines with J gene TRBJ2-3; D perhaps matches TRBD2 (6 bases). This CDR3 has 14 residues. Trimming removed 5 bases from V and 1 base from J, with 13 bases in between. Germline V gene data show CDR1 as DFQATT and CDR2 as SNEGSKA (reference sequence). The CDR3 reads CSAPGTFRTDTQYF. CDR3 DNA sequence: TGCAGTGCTCCAGGGACTTTTCGCACAGATACGCAGTATTTT.

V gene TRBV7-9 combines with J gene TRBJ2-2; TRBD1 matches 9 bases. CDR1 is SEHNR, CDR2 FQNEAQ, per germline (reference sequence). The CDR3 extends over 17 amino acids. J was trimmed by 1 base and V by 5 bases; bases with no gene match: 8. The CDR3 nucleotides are TGTGCCAGCAGCACACCACCGGGACAGGGGAACACCGGGGAGCTGTTTTTT. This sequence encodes CASSTPPGQGNTGELFF.

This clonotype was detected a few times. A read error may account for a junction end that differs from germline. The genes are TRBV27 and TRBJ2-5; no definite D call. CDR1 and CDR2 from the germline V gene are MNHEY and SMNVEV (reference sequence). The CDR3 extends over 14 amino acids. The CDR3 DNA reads TGTGCCAGCAGGAACCGGCACTACCTAGAGACCCAGTGCTTC. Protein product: CASRNRHYLETQCF.

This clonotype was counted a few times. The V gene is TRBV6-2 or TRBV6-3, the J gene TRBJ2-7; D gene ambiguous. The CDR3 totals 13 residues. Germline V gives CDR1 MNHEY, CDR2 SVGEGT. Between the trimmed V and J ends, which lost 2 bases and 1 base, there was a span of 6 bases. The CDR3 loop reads CASSYKVSYEQYF. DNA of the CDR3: TGTGCCAGCAGTTACAAGGTATCCTACGAGCAGTACTTC.

CDR3 nucleotide sequence: TGTGCCAGTACGCCCGGGAGAAAGAACACTGAAGCTTTCTTT. Translating it yields CASTPGRKNTEAFF. This rearrangement joins TRBV19 to TRBJ1-1, with unresolved D. This CDR3 region has 14 residues. In germline, CDR1 is LNHDA, CDR2 SQIVND (reference sequence). V was clipped by 7 bases and J by 1 base, with 13 bases between them.